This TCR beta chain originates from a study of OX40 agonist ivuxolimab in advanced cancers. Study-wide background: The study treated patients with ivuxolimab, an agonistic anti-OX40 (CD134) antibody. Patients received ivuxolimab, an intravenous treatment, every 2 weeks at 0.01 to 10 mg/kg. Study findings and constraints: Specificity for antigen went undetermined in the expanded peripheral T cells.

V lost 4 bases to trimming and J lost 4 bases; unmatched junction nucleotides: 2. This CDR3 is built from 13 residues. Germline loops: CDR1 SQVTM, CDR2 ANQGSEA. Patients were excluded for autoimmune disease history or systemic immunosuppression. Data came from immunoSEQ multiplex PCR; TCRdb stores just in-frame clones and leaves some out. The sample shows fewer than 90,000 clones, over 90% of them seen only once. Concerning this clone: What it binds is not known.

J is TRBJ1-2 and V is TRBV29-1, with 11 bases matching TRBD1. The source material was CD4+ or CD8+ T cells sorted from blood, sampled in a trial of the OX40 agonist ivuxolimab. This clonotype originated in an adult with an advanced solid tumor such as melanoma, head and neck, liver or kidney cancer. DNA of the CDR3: TGCAGCGTTGTGGACAGGGGGCTCTATGGCTACACCTTC. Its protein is CSVVDRGLYGYTF.